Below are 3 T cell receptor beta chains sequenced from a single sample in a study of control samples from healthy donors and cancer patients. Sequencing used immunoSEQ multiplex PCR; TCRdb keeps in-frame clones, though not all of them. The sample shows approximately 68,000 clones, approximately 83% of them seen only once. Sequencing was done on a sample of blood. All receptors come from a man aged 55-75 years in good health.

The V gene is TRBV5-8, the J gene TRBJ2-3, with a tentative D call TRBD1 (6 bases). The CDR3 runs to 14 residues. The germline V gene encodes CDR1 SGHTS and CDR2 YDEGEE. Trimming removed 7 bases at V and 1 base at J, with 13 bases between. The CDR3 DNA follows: TGTGCCAGCTTCAGGGGACGGGGCACAGATACGCAGTATTTT. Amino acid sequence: CASFRGRGTDTQYF.

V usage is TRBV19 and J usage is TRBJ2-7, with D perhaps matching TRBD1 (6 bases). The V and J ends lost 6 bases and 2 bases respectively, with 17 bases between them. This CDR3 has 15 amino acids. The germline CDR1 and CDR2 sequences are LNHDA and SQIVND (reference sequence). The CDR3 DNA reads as TGTGCCAGTAGCAGGAAATTTGCAGGGGCCTACGAGCAGTACTTC. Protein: CASSRKFAGAYEQYF.

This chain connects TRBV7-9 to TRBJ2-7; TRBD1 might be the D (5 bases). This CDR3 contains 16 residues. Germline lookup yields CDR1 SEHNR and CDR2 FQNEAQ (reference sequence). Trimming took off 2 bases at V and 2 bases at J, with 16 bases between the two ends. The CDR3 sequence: CASSLNPPDTTYEQYF. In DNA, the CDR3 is TGTGCCAGCAGCTTAAACCCACCGGACACAACCTACGAGCAGTACTTC.